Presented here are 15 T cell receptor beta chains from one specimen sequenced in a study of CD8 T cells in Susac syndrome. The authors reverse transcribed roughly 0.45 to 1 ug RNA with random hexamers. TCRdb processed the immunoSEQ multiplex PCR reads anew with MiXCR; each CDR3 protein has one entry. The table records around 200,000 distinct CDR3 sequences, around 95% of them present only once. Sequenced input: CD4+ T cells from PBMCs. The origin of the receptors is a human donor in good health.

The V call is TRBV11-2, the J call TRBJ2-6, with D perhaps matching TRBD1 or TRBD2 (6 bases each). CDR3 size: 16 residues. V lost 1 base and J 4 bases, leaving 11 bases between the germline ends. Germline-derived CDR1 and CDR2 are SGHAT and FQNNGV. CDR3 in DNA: TGTGCCAGCAGCTTAGTTCGGGGGACAGGGGCCAACGTCCTGACTTTC. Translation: CASSLVRGTGANVLTF.

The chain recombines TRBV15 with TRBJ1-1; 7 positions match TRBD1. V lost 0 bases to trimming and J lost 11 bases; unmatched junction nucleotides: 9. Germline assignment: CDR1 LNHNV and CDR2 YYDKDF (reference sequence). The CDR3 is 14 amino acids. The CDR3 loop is CATSRDRVQGGAFF. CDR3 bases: TGTGCCACCAGCAGAGATAGGGTCCAGGGGGGCGCTTTCTTT.

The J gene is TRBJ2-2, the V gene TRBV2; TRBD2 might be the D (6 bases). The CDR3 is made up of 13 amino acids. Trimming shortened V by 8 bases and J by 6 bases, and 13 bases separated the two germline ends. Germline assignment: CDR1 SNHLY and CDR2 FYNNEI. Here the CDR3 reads CASVGREAGELFF. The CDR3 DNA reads TGTGCCAGCGTCGGTAGGGAGGCCGGGGAGCTGTTTTTT.

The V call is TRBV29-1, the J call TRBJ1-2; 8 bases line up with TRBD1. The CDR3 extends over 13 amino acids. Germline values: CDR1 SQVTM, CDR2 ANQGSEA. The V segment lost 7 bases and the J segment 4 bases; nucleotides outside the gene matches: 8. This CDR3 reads CSDLEGTGYGYTF. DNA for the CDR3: TGCAGCGACTTAGAGGGGACAGGCTATGGCTACACCTTC.

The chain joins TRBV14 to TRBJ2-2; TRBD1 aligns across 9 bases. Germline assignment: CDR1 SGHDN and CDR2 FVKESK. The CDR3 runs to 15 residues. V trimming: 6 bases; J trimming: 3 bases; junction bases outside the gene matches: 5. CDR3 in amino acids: CASRLGTGYTGELFF. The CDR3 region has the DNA TGTGCCAGCAGGCTCGGGACAGGGTACACCGGGGAGCTGTTTTTT.

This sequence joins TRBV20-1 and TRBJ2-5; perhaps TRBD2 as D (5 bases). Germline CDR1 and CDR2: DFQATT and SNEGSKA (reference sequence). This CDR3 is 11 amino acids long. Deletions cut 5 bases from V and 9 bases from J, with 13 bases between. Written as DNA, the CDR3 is TGCAGTGCTGCATGGTCGGAGGCCCAGTACTTC. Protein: CSAAWSEAQYF.

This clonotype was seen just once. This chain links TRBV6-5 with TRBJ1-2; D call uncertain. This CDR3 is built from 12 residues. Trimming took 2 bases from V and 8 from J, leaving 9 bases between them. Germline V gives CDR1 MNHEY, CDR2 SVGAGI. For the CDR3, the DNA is TGTGCCAGCAGTTACATAGGGTGGGGCTACACCTTC. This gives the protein CASSYIGWGYTF.

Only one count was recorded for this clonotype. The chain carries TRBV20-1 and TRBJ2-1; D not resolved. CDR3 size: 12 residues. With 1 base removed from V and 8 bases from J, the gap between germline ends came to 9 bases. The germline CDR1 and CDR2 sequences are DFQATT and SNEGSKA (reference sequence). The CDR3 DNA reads TGCAGTGCTAGAGTTGGTGTAGATGAGCAGTTCTTC. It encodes CSARVGVDEQFF.

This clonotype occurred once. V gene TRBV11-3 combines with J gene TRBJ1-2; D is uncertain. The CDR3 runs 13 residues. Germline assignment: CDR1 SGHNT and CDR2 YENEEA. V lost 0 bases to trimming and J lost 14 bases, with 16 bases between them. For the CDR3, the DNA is TGTGCCAGCAGCTTAGATCCCGGACGGATGCCTACCTTC. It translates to CASSLDPGRMPTF.

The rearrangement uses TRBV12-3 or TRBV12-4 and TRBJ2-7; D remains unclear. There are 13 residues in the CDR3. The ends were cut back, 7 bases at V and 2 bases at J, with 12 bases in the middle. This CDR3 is CASMMFGPYEQYF. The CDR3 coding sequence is TGTGCCAGCATGATGTTCGGGCCCTACGAGCAGTACTTC.

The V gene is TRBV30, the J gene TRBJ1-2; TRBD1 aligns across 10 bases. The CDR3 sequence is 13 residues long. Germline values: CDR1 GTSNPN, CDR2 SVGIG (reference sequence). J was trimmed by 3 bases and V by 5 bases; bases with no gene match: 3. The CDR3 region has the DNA TGTGCCTGGGGGACAGGGGCAGACTATGGCTACACCTTC. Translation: CAWGTGADYGYTF. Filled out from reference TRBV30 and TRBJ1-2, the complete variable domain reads SQTIHQWPATLVQPVGSPLSLECTVEGTSNPNLYWYRQAAGRGLQLLFYSVGIGQISSEVPQNLSASRPQDRQFILSSKKLLLSDSGFYLCAWGTGADYGYTFGSGTRLTVV.

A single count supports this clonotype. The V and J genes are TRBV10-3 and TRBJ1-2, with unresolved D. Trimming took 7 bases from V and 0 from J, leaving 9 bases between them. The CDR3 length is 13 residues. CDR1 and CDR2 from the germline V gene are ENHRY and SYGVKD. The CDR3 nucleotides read TGTGCCATCACAGCGTATTCTAACTATGGCTACACCTTC. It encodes CAITAYSNYGYTF.

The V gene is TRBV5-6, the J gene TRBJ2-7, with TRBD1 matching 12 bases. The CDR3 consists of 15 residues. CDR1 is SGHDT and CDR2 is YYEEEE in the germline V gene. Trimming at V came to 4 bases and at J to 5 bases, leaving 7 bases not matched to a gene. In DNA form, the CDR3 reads TGTGCCAGCAGCCTAGGGACAGGGGGCATCCACGAGCAGTACGTC. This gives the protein CASSLGTGGIHEQYV.

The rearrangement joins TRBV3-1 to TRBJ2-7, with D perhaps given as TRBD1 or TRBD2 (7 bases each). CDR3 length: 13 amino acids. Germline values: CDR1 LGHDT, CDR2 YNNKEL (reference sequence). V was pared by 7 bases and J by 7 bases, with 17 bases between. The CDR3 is CASTQGGAGEQYF. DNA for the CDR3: TGTGCCAGCACCCAGGGGGGGGCCGGGGAGCAGTACTTC.

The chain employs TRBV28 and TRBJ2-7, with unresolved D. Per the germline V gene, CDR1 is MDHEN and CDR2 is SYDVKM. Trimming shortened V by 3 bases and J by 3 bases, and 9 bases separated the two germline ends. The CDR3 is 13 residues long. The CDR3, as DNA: TGTGCCAGCAGTTTCGTAGGTAACTACGAGCAGTACGTC. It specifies CASSFVGNYEQYV.